Listed below are T cell receptor beta chains from one sample, sequenced in a study of brain metastases from non-small cell lung cancer. Clones were sequenced by immunoSEQ multiplex PCR, and TCRdb holds only the in-frame ones, with some missing. Among approximately 3,300 clones listed, 88% were seen once. Specimen: primary lung tumor tissue. The receptors come from a donor aged 40 or over with non-small cell lung cancer. Both conserved end residues are part of each CDR3. A D gene is named only where the DNA matches it firmly. The listing skips clone size in some rows; elsewhere it reads once, few, many or a size class.

v_gene	abundance	d_gene	j_gene	CDR3aa	CDR3nt
TRBV6-5	-	-	TRBJ2-3	CASSSYMNTQYF	TGTGCCAGCAGTTCGTATATGAATACGCAGTATTTT
TRBV11-3	once	-	TRBJ2-2	CASSPLASNTGELFF	TGTGCCAGCAGCCCTTTAGCCTCGAACACCGGGGAGCTGTTTTTT
TRBV5-1	-	-	TRBJ2-4	CASSSGGEVGKNIQYF	TGCGCCAGCAGCTCCGGTGGAGAGGTGGGCAAAAACATTCAGTACTTC
TRBV10-3	-	-	TRBJ2-3	CAISEGAASDTQYF	TGTGCCATCAGTGAGGGTGCCGCCTCAGATACGCAGTATTTT
TRBV7-2	-	TRBD1	TRBJ1-6	CASSLPKGASSPLHF	TGTGCCAGCAGCTTACCAAAGGGGGCGAGTTCACCCCTCCACTTT
TRBV6-2/TRBV6-3	-	-	TRBJ2-1	CASSYGVGEFF	TGTGCCAGCAGTTACGGAGTGGGGGAGTTCTTC
TRBV5-5	-	TRBD2	TRBJ2-3	CASSSGLAAYTDTQYF	TGTGCCAGCAGCTCGGGACTAGCGGCATACACAGATACGCAGTATTTT
TRBV5-1	-	TRBD1	TRBJ1-1	CASSFPTGKAFF	TGCGCCAGCAGCTTCCCGACAGGGAAAGCTTTCTTT
TRBV6-2/TRBV6-3	-	-	TRBJ1-2	CASSYSITGRGYTF	TGTGCCAGCAGTTACTCGATTACTGGTCGCGGCTACACCTTC
TRBV15	-	TRBD1	TRBJ1-5	CATSRVGRGRGQPQHF	TGTGCCACCAGCAGAGTAGGCAGGGGGAGAGGACAGCCCCAGCATTTT
TRBV15	-	TRBD2	TRBJ2-7	CATSRDAGGLYEQYF	TGTGCCACCAGCAGAGACGCGGGAGGGCTCTACGAGCAGTACTTC
TRBV19	once	-	TRBJ1-5	CASNRAGSGNQPQHF	TGTGCCAGTAATAGGGCAGGATCTGGCAATCAGCCCCAGCATTTT
TRBV5-1	-	-	TRBJ1-4	CASSRFSGKNEKLFF	TGCGCCAGCAGCCGATTCTCAGGGAAAAATGAAAAACTGTTTTTT
TRBV27	few	TRBD1	TRBJ1-2	CASSPGTGDRNYGYTF	TGTGCCAGCAGTCCCGGGACAGGGGATAGGAACTATGGCTACACCTTC